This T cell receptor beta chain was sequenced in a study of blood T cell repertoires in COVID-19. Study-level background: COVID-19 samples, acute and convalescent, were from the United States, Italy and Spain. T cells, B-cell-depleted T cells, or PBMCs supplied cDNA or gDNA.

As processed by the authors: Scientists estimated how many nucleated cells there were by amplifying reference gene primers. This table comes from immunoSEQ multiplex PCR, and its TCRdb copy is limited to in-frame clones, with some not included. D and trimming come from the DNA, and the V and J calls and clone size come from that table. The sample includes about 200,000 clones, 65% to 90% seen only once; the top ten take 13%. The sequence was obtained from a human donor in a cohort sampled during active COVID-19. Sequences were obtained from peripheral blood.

CDR3 bases: TGTGCCAGCAGTTATCACAGGGGGAGGGGCACTGAAGCTTTCTTT. Translated, it gives CASSYHRGRGTEAFF. This rearrangement joins TRBV27 to TRBJ1-1; 8 bases line up with TRBD1. Germline V gives CDR1 MNHEY, CDR2 SMNVEV (reference sequence). V shed 4 bases, J shed 4 bases, and the junction held 8 bases outside the gene matches. The CDR3 has 15 residues.